Presented here are 15 T cell receptor beta chains from one specimen sequenced in a study of blood T cell repertoires in COVID-19. The protocol was immunoSEQ multiplex PCR, while the TCRdb copy is restricted to in-frame clones and leaves out a portion. The table includes about 150,000 clones, about nine tenths detected once. Material for sequencing was peripheral blood. The origin of the receptors is a human donor in a cohort sampled during active COVID-19.

CDR3 protein: CASSLSGGSTNEKLFF. In DNA form, the CDR3 reads TGTGCCAGCAGTTTATCGGGGGGATCAACTAATGAAAAACTGTTTTTT. This chain joins TRBV27 and TRBJ1-4; possibly TRBD1 for D (5 bases). Germline V gene data show CDR1 as MNHEY and CDR2 as SMNVEV (reference sequence). CDR3 size: 16 residues. Deletions cut 0 bases from V and 0 bases from J, with 8 bases between.

The chain carries TRBV9 and TRBJ2-4; TRBD1 might be the D (6 bases). V lost 3 bases to trimming and J lost 4 bases, with 11 bases between them. Germline V gene lookup returns CDR1 SGDLS and CDR2 YYNGEE. The CDR3 has 14 residues. The CDR3 sequence is CASSGPGQKNIQYF. As DNA, the CDR3 is TGTGCCAGCAGCGGGCCGGGACAAAAAAACATTCAGTACTTC. The entire variable domain, with the rest obtained from reference TRBV9 and TRBJ2-4, is as follows: DSGVTQTPKHLITATGQRVTLRCSPRSGDLSVYWYQQSLDQGLQFLIQYYNGEERAKGNILERFSAQQFPDLHSELNLSSLELGDSALYFCASSGPGQKNIQYFGAGTRLSVL.

The V and J genes are TRBV5-1 and TRBJ1-1, with 8 bases identical to TRBD1. Germline assignment: CDR1 SGHRS and CDR2 YFSETQ. The V and J ends lost 1 base and 3 bases, in that order; junction bases with no gene match: 2. The CDR3 contains 14 residues. DNA of the CDR3: TGCGCCAGCAGCTTGACAGGGGGGGACACTGAAGCTTTCTTT. It is translated as CASSLTGGDTEAFF.

This chain uses TRBV3-1 (or the pseudogene TRBV3-2) with TRBJ1-1; 7 nucleotides match TRBD1. The CDR3 covers 13 residues. Germline lookup yields CDR1 LGHDT and CDR2 YNNKEL (reference sequence). V shed 4 bases and J 3 bases; nucleotides not matched to a gene: 2. The CDR3 coding sequence is TGTGCCAGCAGCCGGACAGGAGACACTGAAGCTTTCTTT. Residues: CASSRTGDTEAFF.

The CDR3 here is CASSSPKCQGVEKLFF. CDR3 bases: TGTGCCAGCAGCTCCCCCAAGTGCCAGGGTGTTGAAAAACTGTTTTTT. This chain uses TRBV21-1 with TRBJ1-4; the DNA was not used to check the table's D call, TRBD1. TRBV21-1 is marked as a pseudogene. The CDR3 length is 16 residues.

The chain combines TRBV2 with TRBJ1-3, with D unclear. Germline values: CDR1 SNHLY, CDR2 FYNNEI. This CDR3 has 16 residues. V dropped 4 bases and J dropped 0 bases, with 13 bases sitting between them. CDR3 protein: CASSVEEVSSGNTIYF. CDR3 nucleotides: TGTGCCAGCAGTGTTGAGGAGGTTAGCTCTGGAAACACCATATATTTT.

The chain joins TRBV6-5 to TRBJ1-5, with 7 nucleotides matching TRBD1. Germline V CDR1 and CDR2: MNHEY, SVGAGI. V lost 6 bases and J lost 3; bases outside the gene matches: 2. There are 13 residues in the CDR3. The CDR3 DNA is TGTGCCAGCAGGGGACAGCTCAATCAGCCCCAGCATTTT. Translation: CASRGQLNQPQHF.

The chain is built from TRBV3-1 (or the pseudogene TRBV3-2) and TRBJ1-3, with D unclear. The CDR3 loop spans 13 amino acids. Germline V CDR1 and CDR2: LGHDT, YNNKEL (reference sequence). V lost 4 bases and J lost 0, with 4 bases in between. Here the CDR3 DNA reads TGTGCCAGCAGCCTTCACTCTGGAAACACCATATATTTT. This translates into CASSLHSGNTIYF.

V is TRBV6-5 and J is TRBJ1-1; 8 nucleotides align to TRBD1. Trimming removed 5 bases from V and 4 bases from J; junction bases left unmatched: 9. This CDR3 has 15 residues. In germline, CDR1 is MNHEY, CDR2 SVGAGI. CDR3 sequence: CASSRIGQGLTEAFF. The CDR3 nucleotides are TGTGCCAGCAGTAGAATAGGACAGGGACTCACTGAAGCTTTCTTT.

This clone was detected only once. The V and J genes are TRBV7-6 and TRBJ2-2; D perhaps matches TRBD2 (7 bases). The CDR3 length is 17 residues. CDR1 and CDR2 from the germline V gene are SGHVS and FNYEAQ. V was clipped by 5 bases and J by 7 bases, with 23 bases between them. The CDR3 protein is CASSPLLGGAYFGELFF. CDR3 sequence (DNA): TGTGCCAGCAGCCCCCTTTTGGGGGGGGCTTATTTCGGGGAGCTGTTTTTT.

The chain links TRBV5-4 to TRBJ1-2; 8 bases match TRBD1. This CDR3 has 13 amino acids. Germline V gene data show CDR1 as SGHNT and CDR2 as YYREEE (reference sequence). V gave up 3 bases and J gave up 7 bases; unmatched junction bases: 5. The CDR3 here is CASSSRTGTGYTF. CDR3 sequence (DNA): TGTGCCAGCAGCTCCCGGACAGGGACTGGCTACACCTTC.

On this clone itself: Other DNA sequences within the sample encode an identical CDR3. The rearrangement joins TRBV9 to TRBJ2-1, with a weak D call TRBD2 (5 bases). The length of the CDR3 is 14 residues. The germline V and J ends were trimmed by 0 bases and 1 base, with 5 bases remaining between them. CDR1 SGDLS and CDR2 YYNGEE come from the germline V gene. This chain's CDR3 is CASSVGGSYNEQFF. Written as DNA, the CDR3 is TGTGCCAGCAGCGTAGGCGGGTCCTACAATGAGCAGTTCTTC. Full variable domain (outside the CDR3, taken from reference TRBV9 and TRBJ2-1): DSGVTQTPKHLITATGQRVTLRCSPRSGDLSVYWYQQSLDQGLQFLIQYYNGEERAKGNILERFSAQQFPDLHSELNLSSLELGDSALYFCASSVGGSYNEQFFGPGTRLTVL.

The chain links TRBV7-3 to TRBJ2-5; 10 bases are shared with TRBD2. Trimming at V came to 5 bases and at J to 5 bases, leaving 5 bases not matched to a gene. Germline V CDR1 and CDR2: SGHTA, FQGTGA. This CDR3 comprises 14 residues. CDR3 DNA sequence: TGTGCCAGCAGCGCCACTAGCGGGGTGGAGACCCAGTACTTC. This encodes CASSATSGVETQYF. Full variable domain (missing parts from reference TRBV7-3 and TRBJ2-5): GAGVSQTPSNKVTEKGKYVELRCDPISGHTALYWYRQSLGQGPEFLIYFQGTGAADDSGLPNDRFFAVRPEGSVSTLKIQRTERGDSAVYLCASSATSGVETQYFGPGTRLLVL.

The chain combines TRBV4-1 with TRBJ2-1; weak D call: TRBD2 (5 bases). Per the germline V gene, CDR1 is MGHRA and CDR2 is YSYEKL. The CDR3 is 14 amino acids. Between the trimmed V and J ends, which lost 4 bases and 7 bases, there was a span of 14 bases. CDR3 coding DNA: TGCGCCAGCAGCCTCTCTATTGGGGAGAATGAGCAGTTCTTC. This translates into CASSLSIGENEQFF.

The gene calls are TRBV6-5 and TRBJ1-4; TRBD1 might be the D (5 bases). CDR3 length equals 15 residues. V dropped 0 bases and J dropped 7 bases, with 12 bases sitting between them. In germline, CDR1 is MNHEY, CDR2 SVGAGI. CDR3 protein: CASSYSGGGTEKLFF. CDR3 nucleotide sequence: TGTGCCAGCAGTTACTCCGGGGGAGGGACTGAAAAACTGTTTTTT.